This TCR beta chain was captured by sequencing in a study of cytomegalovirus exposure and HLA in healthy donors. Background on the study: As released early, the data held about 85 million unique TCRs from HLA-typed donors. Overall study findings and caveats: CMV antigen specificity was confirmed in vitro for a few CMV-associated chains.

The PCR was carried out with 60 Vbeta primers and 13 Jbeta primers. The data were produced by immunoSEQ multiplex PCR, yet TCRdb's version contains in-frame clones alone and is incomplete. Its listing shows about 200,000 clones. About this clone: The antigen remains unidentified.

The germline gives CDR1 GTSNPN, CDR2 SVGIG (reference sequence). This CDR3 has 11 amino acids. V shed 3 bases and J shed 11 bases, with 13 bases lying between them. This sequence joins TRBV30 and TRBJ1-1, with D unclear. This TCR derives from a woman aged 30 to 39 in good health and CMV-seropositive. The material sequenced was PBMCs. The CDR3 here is CAWSHMGGAFF. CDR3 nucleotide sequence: TGTGCCTGGAGCCACATGGGAGGGGCTTTCTTT.